Included here is one TCR beta chain sequence, with context. The data stem from a study of T cells in Graves' hyperthyroidism and ophthalmopathy. Study background: The authors collected peripheral blood at initial diagnosis, before any treatment.

Amplification of TCR beta CDR3 regions used RNA as the template. Initially, a first-round RT-PCR of the TCR CDR3 employed the HTBI primer set. TCRdb passed the multiplex PCR reads through MiXCR, listing each CDR3 protein once. The sample yields about 320,000 distinct CDR3 sequences, over 15% seen once. Stable Graves' hyperthyroidism denoted no ophthalmopathy progression over 18 months. Hyperthyroidism had been newly diagnosed in patients aged 18 to 65, and its duration was under 2 months. On the basis of clinical symptoms, serum thyroxine and TRAb, thyroid ultrasound and orbital computed tomography, diagnoses were made. The sequenced sample was blood. The TCR was taken from a man younger than 45 with Graves' hyperthyroidism.

CDR3 in DNA: TGCGCCAGCAGTGAAGCCGGGACAGGGACCAATGAGCAGTTCTTC. This codes for CASSEAGTGTNEQFF. V is TRBV10-1 and J is TRBJ2-1; 9 nucleotides line up with TRBD1. Germline lookup yields CDR1 WNHNN and CDR2 SYGVQD (reference sequence). J gave up 6 bases and V 3 bases, and 6 bases lay outside the gene matches. The CDR3 is made up of 15 amino acids.